This TCR beta chain stems from a study of cytomegalovirus exposure and HLA in healthy donors. The primer mix had 60 Vbeta and 13 Jbeta primers. Here immunoSEQ multiplex PCR was the method, and the copy in TCRdb shows in-frame clones only, minus some. The profile shows 150,000 to 200,000 clones, more than 70% of them singletons. CDR3 length: 12 amino acids. The germline CDR1 and CDR2 sequences are MNHEY and SVGAGI. V was pared by 6 bases and J by 11 bases, with 16 bases between. This sequence joins TRBV6-5 and TRBJ1-1; D may be TRBD1 (6 bases). This clonotype was obtained from a boy younger than 18 in good health and CMV-seronegative. Sequencing was done on a sample of PBMCs. The CDR3: CASRSAGTTAFF. CDR3 DNA sequence: TGTGCCAGCAGATCGGCCGGGACAACGGCTTTCTTT.